The 23 T cell receptor beta chains reported below all come from one sample, sequenced in a study of beta chain features in type 1 diabetes. The sequenced template was cDNA made from the entire isolated RNA. Profiled with immunoSEQ multiplex PCR; TCRdb holds only in-frame clones, not every one. Here the sample spans hundreds of thousands of clones, roughly 16% being singletons. Sequenced: naive CD4+ T cells from blood. The origin of the receptors is a woman younger than 35 in good health.

This chain joins TRBV19 and TRBJ2-7; D assignment may be TRBD1 or TRBD2 (6 bases each). CDR3 length: 15 amino acids. Trimming stripped 6 bases from V and 1 base from J, with 16 bases between. Germline CDR1 and CDR2: LNHDA and SQIVND (reference sequence). This CDR3 reads CASSPGWGASYEQYF. In nucleotides, the CDR3 is TGTGCCAGTAGCCCAGGTTGGGGGGCGTCCTACGAGCAGTACTTC.

The chain links TRBV11-2 to TRBJ1-4; possibly TRBD1 for D (5 bases). V lost 1 base, J lost 4 bases, and 10 bases lay in between. The CDR3 contains 15 residues. CDR1 SGHAT and CDR2 FQNNGV come from the germline V gene. The CDR3 reads CASSLAGRRNEKLFF. CDR3 DNA: TGTGCCAGCAGCTTAGCGGGGCGGCGTAATGAAAAACTGTTTTTT.

V gene TRBV10-2 combines with J gene TRBJ1-5; D not certain. The germline V gene has CDR1 WSHSY and CDR2 SAAADI. Trimming stripped 7 bases from V and 7 bases from J, with 17 bases between. The CDR3 spans 14 residues. The CDR3 coding sequence is TGCGCCAGCAACGGACTTTCAGGAATCCAGCCCCAGCATTTT. It yields the protein CASNGLSGIQPQHF.

This sequence joins TRBV18 and TRBJ2-7; 8 bases align to TRBD1. This CDR3 has 16 residues. The V gene end was trimmed by 1 base and the J gene end by 2 bases; junction bases not matched to a gene: 7. CDR1 is KGHSH and CDR2 is LQKENI in the germline V gene. CDR3 in amino acids: CASSPQPPGQAYEQYF. The CDR3 DNA reads TGTGCCAGCTCACCACAGCCCCCGGGACAGGCCTACGAGCAGTACTTC.

The chain joins TRBV5-6 to TRBJ1-5; D might be TRBD1 (5 bases). Trimming left V 4 bases short and J 4 bases short, with 15 bases between. CDR1 is SGHDT and CDR2 is YYEEEE in the germline V gene. The CDR3 runs to 15 residues. Here the CDR3 reads CASSRGPGGNQPQHF. The CDR3 DNA reads as TGTGCCAGCAGCCGGGGACCGGGGGGGAATCAGCCCCAGCATTTT.

Only a few counts were recorded for this clone. The identical CDR3 is also encoded by other nucleotide sequences in the sample. CDR3 protein: CASSPGTSTDTQYF. CDR3 nucleotides: TGTGCCAGCAGCCCAGGAACAAGCACAGATACGCAGTATTTT. The rearrangement uses TRBV9 and TRBJ2-3; D ambiguous. Germline-derived CDR1 and CDR2 are SGDLS and YYNGEE. The ends were cut back, 4 bases at V and 0 bases at J, with 9 bases in the middle. CDR3 length equals 14 residues.

This chain connects TRBV28 to TRBJ1-4, with D perhaps TRBD1 (5 bases). The V end was cut by 8 bases, the J end by 1 base, with 14 bases between. Germline loops: CDR1 MDHEN, CDR2 SYDVKM. CDR3 length: 15 residues. The CDR3 is CASRNRGGTNEKLFF. The CDR3 coding sequence is TGTGCCAGCCGTAATCGGGGGGGAACTAATGAAAAACTGTTTTTT.

The sample holds a few counts of this clone. This chain connects TRBV11-2 to TRBJ2-7; D possibly corresponds to TRBD2 (5 bases). This CDR3 comprises 16 residues. CDR1 is SGHAT and CDR2 is FQNNGV in the germline V gene. V was cut by 5 bases and J by 2 bases, with 19 bases left in between. The CDR3 region is CASSLTRGRGPYEQYF. DNA of the CDR3: TGTGCCAGCAGCCTCACCCGGGGAAGAGGGCCCTACGAGCAGTACTTC.

This clone showed up just a few times. V and J are TRBV13 and TRBJ2-1; no clear D gene. The CDR3 contains 16 residues. The germline V gene has CDR1 PRHDT and CDR2 FYEKMQ (reference sequence). The ends were cut back, 2 bases at V and 1 base at J, with 12 bases in the middle. The CDR3 nucleotides read TGTGCCAGCAGCTTAAATCCGGCCGGATCCTACAATGAGCAGTTCTTC. Encoded protein: CASSLNPAGSYNEQFF.

This clone occurred a few times. The chain is built from TRBV2 and TRBJ1-5; D gene unclear. The CDR3 spans 16 residues. Trimming stripped 8 bases from V and 4 bases from J, with 21 bases between. Germline CDR1 SNHLY, CDR2 FYNNEI. CDR3 sequence: CASRKGLSLRNQPQHF. In DNA, the CDR3 is TGTGCCAGCCGGAAGGGTCTTTCGCTTCGGAATCAGCCCCAGCATTTT.

The chain combines TRBV7-2 with TRBJ2-1; 9 bases align to TRBD1. CDR3 length: 13 amino acids. Per the germline V gene, CDR1 is SGHTA and CDR2 is FQGNSA. After removal of 8 bases from V and 3 bases from J, the junction contained 2 bases not matched to a gene. The CDR3 DNA is TGTGCCAGCGGGACAGGGAACTACAATGAGCAGTTCTTC. It is translated as CASGTGNYNEQFF.

This clone was seen only a few times. The junction departs from germline at one end; a sequencing error may be responsible. This chain joins TRBV23-1 and TRBJ1-1, with 10 positions matching TRBD1. TRBV23-1 is an ORF, with its function uncertain. This CDR3 contains 14 residues. The CDR3: CARSRDRGGTEAFF. CDR3 DNA: TGCGCCAGGAGTCGGGACAGGGGAGGAACTGAAGCTTTCTTT.

The J gene is TRBJ2-7, the V gene TRBV20-1; no reliable D call. This CDR3 contains 10 residues. The germline V gene encodes CDR1 DFQATT and CDR2 SNEGSKA (reference sequence). V lost 6 bases and J lost 6, with 9 bases in between. The CDR3 DNA follows: TGCAGTGCGCTAGAGTTCGAGCAGTACTTC. Protein product: CSALEFEQYF.

This clone has only a few counts. The chain links TRBV20-1 to TRBJ2-3; D remains ambiguous. V lost 6 bases, J lost 9 bases, and 13 bases lay in between. This CDR3 comprises 11 residues. CDR1 and CDR2 from the germline V gene are DFQATT and SNEGSKA (reference sequence). CDR3 in amino acids: CSAGKLRTQYF. CDR3 DNA sequence: TGCAGTGCGGGCAAGCTCCGAACGCAGTATTTT.

The J gene is TRBJ2-1, the V gene TRBV28; 7 positions agree with TRBD2. Unmatched junction bases numbered 13, after V lost 7 bases and J lost 4 bases. The CDR3 sequence is 16 residues long. Germline CDR1 and CDR2: MDHEN and SYDVKM. For the CDR3, the DNA is TGTGCCAGCAAGGTCAGACTAGCCCGATCTTACAATGAGCAGTTCTTC. Residues: CASKVRLARSYNEQFF.

The chain links TRBV7-9 to TRBJ2-1, with D perhaps being TRBD1 or TRBD2 (8 bases each). CDR1 is SEHNR, CDR2 FQNEAQ, per germline (reference sequence). The CDR3 contains 15 residues. Trimming cost V 6 bases and J 4 bases, with 16 bases left between them. The CDR3 region has the DNA TGTGCCAGCAGGCAGGGGGCGGGAGGATACAATGAGCAGTTCTTC. This encodes CASRQGAGGYNEQFF.

The chain uses TRBV7-2 and TRBJ2-5; 10 positions agree with TRBD1. Germline V gene data show CDR1 as SGHTA and CDR2 as FQGNSA. CDR3 size: 15 residues. Losses at the gene ends were 4 bases for V and 5 bases for J; bases not matched to a gene: 7. The CDR3 coding sequence is TGTGCCAGCAGCTGGGTTTTGGACAGGGGGGAGACCCAGTACTTC. Protein sequence: CASSWVLDRGETQYF.

This clone came up a few times. The genes are TRBV5-4 and TRBJ2-6, with 9 nucleotides matching TRBD1. V gave up 4 bases and J gave up 2 bases; unmatched junction bases: 10. The CDR3 covers 18 residues. Germline CDR1 and CDR2: SGHNT and YYREEE (reference sequence). The CDR3 DNA follows: TGTGCCAGCAGCCGGGACACGGGACAGGGAACTGGGGCCAACGTCCTGACTTTC. Protein product: CASSRDTGQGTGANVLTF.

This clone was observed a handful of times. The genes are TRBV28 and TRBJ1-2; 10 nucleotides match TRBD1. In germline, CDR1 is MDHEN, CDR2 SYDVKM. CDR3 length equals 16 residues. J lost 2 bases, V lost 3 bases, and 6 bases had no gene match. This CDR3 reads CASSLTGGHQNYGYTF. CDR3 nucleotides: TGTGCCAGCAGTTTGACAGGGGGCCATCAAAACTATGGCTACACCTTC.

This rearrangement joins TRBV29-1 to TRBJ2-1; TRBD1 matches at 8 bases. This CDR3 has 15 amino acids. Germline assignment: CDR1 SQVTM and CDR2 ANQGSEA. The J segment lost 10 bases and the V segment lost 5 bases, leaving 16 bases of the junction unmatched. For the CDR3, the DNA is TGCAGCGTTCTATCTGCACGACTGAGGACAGGGGAGCAGTTCTTC. It yields the protein CSVLSARLRTGEQFF.

There are a few counts of this clone. V and J are TRBV15 and TRBJ2-2, with 10 bases fitting TRBD2. Trimming cost V 1 base and J 5 bases; bases outside gene matches: 7. CDR3 length equals 17 residues. Germline CDR1 and CDR2: LNHNV and YYDKDF (reference sequence). CDR3: CATSRGPLAGETGELFF. The DNA of the CDR3 is TGTGCCACCAGCAGAGGTCCGCTAGCGGGAGAGACCGGGGAGCTGTTTTTT.

This clone turned up a few times. The chain combines TRBV5-1 with TRBJ2-1, with 10 bases that match TRBD2. This CDR3 spans 19 amino acids. V shed 0 bases, J shed 0 bases, and the junction held 9 bases outside the gene matches. Germline CDR1 is SGHRS and CDR2 is YFSETQ. As DNA, the CDR3 is TGCGCCAGCAGCTTGGGGGGACTAGCGACCTACCGCTCCTACAATGAGCAGTTCTTC. It encodes CASSLGGLATYRSYNEQFF.

The chain combines TRBV7-6 with TRBJ2-3, with TRBD2 identical over 12 bases. This CDR3 region has 15 residues. Germline CDR1 is SGHVS and CDR2 is FNYEAQ. The ends lost 5 bases at V and 4 bases at J; junction bases unmatched: 4. CDR3 nucleotides: TGTGCCAGCAGCCCTAGCGGGAGGGTAGCAGATACGCAGTATTTT. It specifies CASSPSGRVADTQYF.